The 32 T cell receptor beta chains below were found in one sample sequenced in a study of blood T cell repertoires in COVID-19. TCRdb's copy holds only in-frame clones and misses some; the assay was immunoSEQ multiplex PCR. The sample has under 150,000 clones, 85% to 90% seen once. Material for sequencing was peripheral blood. The receptors shown here come from a man aged 50-60 years with active or convalescent COVID-19.

To note about this clone: Within the sample, other DNA sequences also encode this same CDR3. The chain couples TRBV10-3 to TRBJ1-5; no definite D call. Germline assignment: CDR1 ENHRY and CDR2 SYGVKD. CDR3 length: 14 amino acids. Trimming shortened V by 0 bases and J by 7 bases, and 10 bases separated the two germline ends. The CDR3 DNA follows: TGTGCCATCAGTGAGTCTGGAGGGCGGCAGCCCCAGCATTTT. Protein: CAISESGGRQPQHF.

This chain connects TRBV24-1 to TRBJ2-1, with 8 positions matching TRBD1. The germline V gene has CDR1 KGHDR and CDR2 SFDVKD. V was clipped by 3 bases and J by 5 bases; unmatched bases: 2. CDR3 size: 14 residues. The CDR3 DNA is TGTGCCACCAGTGATGACAGGGGACACAATGAGCAGTTCTTC. It yields the protein CATSDDRGHNEQFF.

This chain links TRBV11-2 with TRBJ1-2; 9 bases are a match to TRBD1. V gave up 4 bases and J gave up 8 bases; unmatched junction bases: 8. In germline, CDR1 is SGHAT, CDR2 FQNNGV. The CDR3 consists of 14 residues. The CDR3 bases are TGTGCCAGCAGCTCCTTACAGGGGGCCCGGGGCTACACCTTC. This codes for CASSSLQGARGYTF.

This chain joins TRBV25-1 and TRBJ1-5, with 7 bases matching TRBD1. Germline V gene data show CDR1 as MGHDK and CDR2 as SYGVNS. CDR3 length: 14 residues. J was trimmed by 6 bases and V by 4 bases; bases with no gene match: 6. CDR3 in amino acids: CASSGQGASQPQHF. The CDR3 nucleotides read TGTGCCAGCAGTGGACAGGGTGCGAGTCAGCCCCAGCATTTT.

The rearrangement links TRBV19 to TRBJ2-3, with TRBD1 as a possible D gene (5 bases). V lost 7 bases, J lost 2 bases, and 13 bases lay in between. This CDR3 contains 14 residues. Looked up from germline, CDR1 is LNHDA and CDR2 is SQIVND (reference sequence). CDR3: CASTLDTFTDTQYF. CDR3 in DNA: TGTGCCAGTACCCTGGACACCTTCACAGATACGCAGTATTTT.

This clone was found once. The chain has TRBV5-4 and TRBJ2-1, with 7 bases identical to TRBD2. Germline V CDR1 and CDR2: SGHNT, YYREEE (reference sequence). CDR3 length: 14 residues. Trimming removed 0 bases from V and 10 bases from J; junction bases left unmatched: 7. The CDR3 reads CASSLEGLPREQFF. The CDR3 nucleotides read TGTGCCAGCAGCTTGGAGGGACTACCCAGGGAGCAGTTCTTC.

The chain recombines TRBV7-2 with TRBJ2-5; D may be TRBD2 (6 bases). V lost 1 base and J lost 4, with 10 bases in between. This CDR3 is 14 amino acids long. CDR1 and CDR2 from the germline V gene are SGHTA and FQGNSA. As DNA, the CDR3 is TGTGCCAGCAGCTTAGGGAGAGCGGGAGAGACCCAGTACTTC. This translates into CASSLGRAGETQYF.

This clone was counted only a few times. The chain uses TRBV24-1 and TRBJ2-1; TRBD2 is a possible D gene (6 bases). CDR3 size: 17 residues. The V end was cut by 3 bases, the J end by 0 bases, with 14 bases between. Per the germline V gene, CDR1 is KGHDR and CDR2 is SFDVKD. In DNA, the CDR3 is TGTGCCACCAGTGATGGCGGGACGGCAAGCTCCTACAATGAGCAGTTCTTC. It specifies CATSDGGTASSYNEQFF.

The chain uses TRBV3-1 (or the pseudogene TRBV3-2) and TRBJ1-4; a weak D match, TRBD1 (5 bases). V was clipped by 5 bases and J by 5 bases, with 18 bases between them. The CDR3 loop spans 16 amino acids. Germline values: CDR1 LGHDT, CDR2 YNNKEL (reference sequence). The CDR3 nucleotides read TGTGCCAGCAGCGCCCGGGGGTATAGCCAGAATGAAAAACTGTTTTTT. Encoded protein: CASSARGYSQNEKLFF.

For the CDR3, the DNA is TGTGCCAGCAGCTTAGGATCGTTAGTGACACTGAACACTGAAGCTTTCTTT. Translated: CASSLGSLVTLNTEAFF. This chain joins TRBV7-9 and TRBJ1-1; D not certain. The V end was cut by 1 base, the J end by 0 bases, with 15 bases between. CDR1 is SEHNR, CDR2 FQNEAQ, per germline (reference sequence). This CDR3 contains 17 residues.

This clone has only one observation. The J gene is TRBJ1-4, the V gene TRBV7-9; the match to TRBD1 covers 8 bases. Germline trimming cut 3 bases from V and 5 bases from J; bases unmatched to any gene: 11. In germline, CDR1 is SEHNR, CDR2 FQNEAQ (reference sequence). There are 17 residues in the CDR3. The CDR3 spells CASSFPVLRGQNEKLFF. Written as DNA, the CDR3 is TGTGCCAGCAGCTTTCCGGTACTCAGGGGGCAAAATGAAAAACTGTTTTTT.

This chain connects TRBV28 to TRBJ2-7; tentative D call: TRBD2 (7 bases). The V gene lost 6 bases and the J gene lost 4 bases, with 13 bases spanning the gap. Germline V CDR1 and CDR2: MDHEN, SYDVKM. The CDR3 contains 13 residues. CDR3 nucleotides: TGTGCCAGCAGGGACAGCGGGAAGTACGAGCAGTACTTC. Its protein product is CASRDSGKYEQYF.

The chain couples TRBV6-5 to TRBJ2-2; 7 nucleotides line up with TRBD2. V dropped 8 bases and J dropped 7; count of bases not matched to a gene: 13. Looked up from germline, CDR1 is MNHEY and CDR2 is SVGAGI. The CDR3 has 15 amino acids. The CDR3 region is CASSSGGSMGGELFF. Here the CDR3 DNA reads TGTGCCAGCTCCTCGGGCGGGAGTATGGGCGGGGAGCTGTTTTTT.

CDR3 amino acids: CASSLRGRNYGYTF. The CDR3 nucleotides are TGTGCCAGCAGTCTCAGGGGCAGGAACTATGGCTACACCTTC. V gene TRBV6-2 or TRBV6-3 combines with J gene TRBJ1-2, with D possibly matching TRBD1 (6 bases). From germline, CDR1 is MNHEY and CDR2 SVGEGT. V was pared by 5 bases and J by 2 bases, with 12 bases between. CDR3 length: 14 amino acids.

CDR3 DNA: TGTGCCAGCAGCCAAACAGGGTCACTTGCCTACGAGCAGTACTTC. Protein product: CASSQTGSLAYEQYF. The chain links TRBV14 to TRBJ2-7; possible D gene TRBD1, 6 bases. Trimming removed 2 bases from V and 2 bases from J, with 13 bases in between. The CDR3 extends over 15 amino acids. Germline V gene data show CDR1 as SGHDN and CDR2 as FVKESK. Full variable domain (outside the CDR3, taken from reference TRBV14 and TRBJ2-7): EAGVTQFPSHSVIEKGQTVTLRCDPISGHDNLYWYRRVMGKEIKFLLHFVKESKQDESGMPNNRFLAERTGGTYSTLKVQPAELEDSGVYFCASSQTGSLAYEQYFGPGTRLTVT.

This sequence joins TRBV27 and TRBJ2-7, with 11 bases fitting TRBD2. Germline CDR1 is MNHEY and CDR2 is SMNVEV (reference sequence). This CDR3 is 17 amino acids long. The V and J ends lost 0 bases and 0 bases, in that order; junction bases with no gene match: 4. CDR3 protein: CASSLSQLAGVSYEQYF. The CDR3 DNA is TGTGCCAGCAGTTTATCGCAACTAGCGGGAGTCTCCTACGAGCAGTACTTC.

V is TRBV28 and J is TRBJ1-2, with D possibly TRBD1 on 6 matching bases. CDR1 and CDR2 from the germline V gene are MDHEN and SYDVKM. There are 16 residues in the CDR3. The V and J ends lost 3 bases and 8 bases respectively, with 22 bases between them. CDR3 protein: CASSLPNLQGVGGYTF. In DNA form, the CDR3 reads TGTGCCAGCAGTTTGCCAAACCTACAGGGAGTGGGGGGCTACACCTTC.

This chain connects TRBV10-3 to TRBJ2-5; 11 bases line up with TRBD2. Germline V lookup: CDR1 ENHRY, CDR2 SYGVKD. V gave up 7 bases and J gave up 4 bases; unmatched junction bases: 11. The CDR3 runs 16 residues. The CDR3 DNA reads as TGTGCCATCAACGATCCCACTAGCGGGAGTAGAGAGACCCAGTACTTC. The encoded protein is CAINDPTSGSRETQYF.

The chain combines TRBV24-1 with TRBJ2-3; 11 nucleotides match TRBD2. V was pared by 5 bases and J by 0 bases, with 6 bases of the junction left unmatched. The CDR3 is made up of 17 amino acids. The V gene's germline CDR1 is KGHDR and CDR2 SFDVKD. CDR3 region: CATSGTSGSISTDTQYF. The CDR3 DNA reads as TGTGCCACCAGTGGGACTAGCGGGTCGATAAGCACAGATACGCAGTATTTT.

This chain joins TRBV3-1 (or the pseudogene TRBV3-2) and TRBJ1-3; the D gene is possibly TRBD1 (6 bases). Trimming took 4 bases from V and 0 from J, leaving 10 bases between them. In germline, CDR1 is LGHDT, CDR2 YNNKEL (reference sequence). The CDR3 consists of 15 residues. CDR3 region: CASSRTAYSGNTIYF. In DNA form, the CDR3 reads TGTGCCAGCAGCCGGACAGCGTACTCTGGAAACACCATATATTTT.

The chain recombines TRBV5-4 with TRBJ1-3; D remains ambiguous. The germline V gene encodes CDR1 SGHNT and CDR2 YYREEE (reference sequence). The CDR3 is 17 amino acids. V was pared by 0 bases and J by 0 bases, with 13 bases between. CDR3 sequence: CASSLGGSGYSGNTIYF. The CDR3 DNA follows: TGTGCCAGCAGCTTGGGCGGAAGCGGGTACTCTGGAAACACCATATATTTT.

This clone showed up just a few times. The chain combines TRBV19 with TRBJ2-5, with D possibly matching TRBD1 (6 bases). Trimming took 5 bases from V and 1 from J, leaving 14 bases between them. The CDR3 consists of 15 residues. Germline V gene sequence: CDR1 LNHDA, CDR2 SQIVND (reference sequence). The CDR3 protein is CASSLARGVQETQYF. In DNA, the CDR3 is TGTGCCAGTAGTCTTGCCAGGGGAGTCCAAGAGACCCAGTACTTC.

This clone has more than one count but fewer than ten. V and J are TRBV10-1 and TRBJ1-6; D remains ambiguous. V gave up 4 bases and J gave up 10 bases, with 11 bases separating them. The CDR3 has 13 amino acids. Germline values: CDR1 WNHNN, CDR2 SYGVQD (reference sequence). The CDR3 coding sequence is TGCGCCAGCAGTGCAGGATCCCGGTCACCCCTCCACTTT. As protein: CASSAGSRSPLHF.

This sequence joins TRBV4-2 and TRBJ2-2, with 12 bases aligning to TRBD2. The germline V gene encodes CDR1 LGHNA and CDR2 YNFKEQ. The V and J ends lost 4 bases and 8 bases, in that order; junction bases with no gene match: 8. The CDR3 is 16 amino acids. This CDR3 is CASSRVELAGGGELFF. The CDR3, as DNA: TGTGCCAGCAGCCGGGTGGAACTAGCGGGAGGAGGGGAGCTGTTTTTT.

The V gene is TRBV19, the J gene TRBJ1-6; 8 bases map to TRBD1. The CDR3 covers 15 residues. J was trimmed by 2 bases and V by 6 bases; bases with no gene match: 3. Germline V gives CDR1 LNHDA, CDR2 SQIVND (reference sequence). This CDR3 is CASSPGGTYNSPLHF. CDR3 in DNA: TGTGCCAGTAGCCCAGGGGGCACCTATAATTCACCCCTCCACTTT.

The chain combines TRBV5-1 with TRBJ2-5; 7 nucleotides match TRBD1. The CDR3 totals 14 residues. V lost 1 base, J lost 5 bases, and 5 bases stayed unmatched. The V gene's germline CDR1 is SGHRS and CDR2 YFSETQ. The CDR3 spells CASSLTGDGETQYF. The CDR3 DNA sequence: TGCGCCAGCAGCTTGACAGGGGATGGCGAGACCCAGTACTTC.

This rearrangement joins TRBV28 to TRBJ1-2, with a weak D call TRBD1 (6 bases). V was trimmed by 1 base and J by 7 bases, leaving 16 bases between them. The CDR3 length is 15 residues. Germline V gene sequence: CDR1 MDHEN, CDR2 SYDVKM. CDR3 bases: TGTGCCAGCAGTTTATTTACAGGGATCTCTAGTGGCTACACCTTC. Amino acids: CASSLFTGISSGYTF.

V is TRBV24-1 and J is TRBJ2-1; tentative D call: TRBD1 (6 bases). The germline V gene encodes CDR1 KGHDR and CDR2 SFDVKD. The CDR3 length is 16 residues. V was shortened by 3 bases and J by 6 bases, with 17 bases between the two germline ends. CDR3 nucleotides: TGTGCCACCAGTGATGTCGACAGGTCCCCACCCAATGAGCAGTTCTTC. It yields the protein CATSDVDRSPPNEQFF.

The chain employs TRBV3-1 (or the pseudogene TRBV3-2) and TRBJ2-2, with a weak D call TRBD1 (9 bases). Germline V gene sequence: CDR1 LGHDT, CDR2 YNNKEL (reference sequence). The CDR3 spans 20 residues. Between the trimmed V and J ends, which lost 5 bases and 9 bases, there was a span of 34 bases. CDR3 loop: CASSFGQGYFEAGADRELFF. In DNA form, the CDR3 reads TGTGCCAGCAGCTTCGGACAGGGGTATTTTGAAGCGGGAGCCGACCGGGAGCTGTTTTTT.

The gene calls are TRBV4-3 and TRBJ2-1, with D possibly being TRBD1 (5 bases). The germline V and J ends were trimmed by 0 bases and 6 bases, with 18 bases remaining between them. CDR3 size: 17 residues. Germline V gene sequence: CDR1 LGHNA, CDR2 YSLEER. The CDR3, as DNA: TGCGCCAGCAGCCAAGACCCCTATCGTTGGCAGGGCAATGAGCAGTTCTTC. Protein product: CASSQDPYRWQGNEQFF.

The V gene is TRBV28, the J gene TRBJ2-7, with 7 bases matching TRBD1. This CDR3 has 12 amino acids. Trimming took 4 bases from V and 3 from J; bases not matched to a gene: 0. Germline V gene sequence: CDR1 MDHEN, CDR2 SYDVKM. CDR3 in DNA: TGTGCCAGCAGTTCAGGGGGCTACGAGCAGTACTTC. This gives the protein CASSSGGYEQYF.

The V gene is TRBV28, the J gene TRBJ2-6; no firm D call. CDR1 is MDHEN, CDR2 SYDVKM, per germline. The length of the CDR3 is 15 residues. V gave up 6 bases and J gave up 0 bases, with 9 bases separating them. CDR3 sequence: CASSPASSGANVLTF. The CDR3 DNA follows: TGTGCCAGCAGCCCAGCTAGCTCTGGGGCCAACGTCCTGACTTTC.